Reported below is one T cell receptor beta chain. Trimming removed 1 base at V and 0 bases at J, with 12 bases between. The CDR3 covers 16 residues. Germline V lookup: CDR1 MDHEN, CDR2 SYDVKM. This sample stems from a study of blood T cell repertoires in COVID-19. Whole-study context: Sample material is recorded as cDNA or gDNA derived from T cells, B-cell-depleted T cells, or PBMCs.

Study processing details: Reference gene primer amplification yielded estimated nucleated cell counts. Produced via immunoSEQ multiplex PCR; TCRdb's table is partial and in-frame only. Clonal size and the V and J genes are those of that table, whereas D and trimming came from the DNA. The profile shows about 200,000 clones, 65% to 85% of them singletons. The J gene is TRBJ1-2, the V gene TRBV28, with D perhaps matching TRBD1 (5 bases). This receptor was identified in a man aged 35 to 55 with acute or convalescent COVID-19. Source material: peripheral blood. As DNA, the CDR3 is TGTGCCAGCAGTTTATTTCCCAGGGAGGCTAACTATGGCTACACCTTC. The encoded protein is CASSLFPREANYGYTF.